These 23 T cell receptor beta chains originate from one sample sequenced in a study of regulatory T cells in long-lasting Graves disease. Through Arm-PCR of CDR3 regions and iRepertoire HTBI primers, TCR beta libraries were built. TCRdb analysed the multiplex PCR reads with MiXCR anew, one entry per CDR3 protein. The table includes about 520,000 distinct CDR3 sequences, about 12% detected once. Stated time point: newly diagnosed GD, antithyroid drugs for less than 3 months. The TCR library was made from RNA extracted from PBMCs. This same sample was also part of a study on T cells in Graves' hyperthyroidism and ophthalmopathy.

The sequences come from peripheral blood mononuclear cells (PBMCs), collected at new diagnosis, from a patient treated with antithyroid drugs. The receptors here all came from a woman aged 25 to 39 with Graves disease.

The table lists this clonotype with many counts. The V gene is TRBV11-3, the J gene TRBJ2-3; possibly TRBD1 for D (5 bases). Trimming shortened V by 8 bases and J by 7 bases, and 16 bases separated the two germline ends. Germline lookup yields CDR1 SGHNT and CDR2 YENEEA. The CDR3 spans 13 residues. CDR3 bases: TGTGCCAGCCGTGGGCAACGGACAAATACGCAGTATTTT. Amino acid sequence: CASRGQRTNTQYF. Variable domain in full (rest from reference TRBV11-3 and TRBJ2-3): EAGVVQSPRYKIIEKKQPVAFWCNPISGHNTLYWYLQNLGQGPELLIRYENEEAVDDSQLPKDRFSAERLKGVDSTLKIQPAELGDSAVYLCASRGQRTNTQYFGPGTRLTVL.

The sample holds many counts of this clonotype. CDR3 nucleotide sequence: TGTGCCAGCAACGGGCAGTACAATGAGCAGTTCTTC. This translates into CASNGQYNEQFF. V gene TRBV6-2 or TRBV6-3 combines with J gene TRBJ2-1; D not resolved. CDR3 length: 12 amino acids. The ends were cut back, 7 bases at V and 4 bases at J, with 8 bases in the middle. The V gene's germline CDR1 is MNHEY and CDR2 SVGEGT.

This clonotype was counted many times. This chain uses TRBV30 with TRBJ1-2; 7 bases agree with TRBD1. Germline-derived CDR1 and CDR2 are GTSNPN and SVGIG (reference sequence). The CDR3 totals 16 residues. V gave up 3 bases and J gave up 1 base; unmatched junction bases: 11. The CDR3, as DNA: TGTGCCTGGAGGCTCCCCGGGACAGCCTTTAACTATGGCTACACCTTC. This gives the protein CAWRLPGTAFNYGYTF.

This clonotype came up many times. The rearrangement joins TRBV28 to TRBJ2-2; no clear D. The germline V gene has CDR1 MDHEN and CDR2 SYDVKM. The CDR3 extends over 14 amino acids. V was cut by 3 bases and J by 6 bases, with 11 bases left in between. The CDR3 region has the DNA TGTGCCAGCAGTTTCAGTTTTGGTTCCGGGGAGCTGTTTTTT. Translated, it gives CASSFSFGSGELFF.

This clonotype was seen repeatedly, ten times or more. V usage is TRBV18 and J usage is TRBJ2-7; 7 bases are shared with TRBD2. After removal of 5 bases from V and 5 bases from J, the junction contained 6 bases not matched to a gene. The V gene's germline CDR1 is KGHSH and CDR2 LQKENI. CDR3 length: 13 residues. The CDR3 loop is CASSGGSTDEQYF. CDR3 sequence (DNA): TGTGCCAGCTCAGGCGGGAGCACCGACGAGCAGTACTTC.

Turning to this clonotype: A far larger clone is one nucleotide away, so this likely arose from a read error. This chain links TRBV11-2 with TRBJ2-3; TRBD2 might be the D (6 bases). The end of the DNA is better explained by TRBJ2-1, so the J call may be wrong. This CDR3 region has 16 residues. Germline values: CDR1 SGHAT, CDR2 FQNNGV. The CDR3 region is CASSLGPGGAFYEQFF. The CDR3 DNA follows: TGTGCCAGCAGCTTAGGGCCTGGAGGGGCGTTCTACGAGCAGTTCTTC.

This clonotype has more than one count but fewer than ten. This chain joins TRBV20-1 and TRBJ2-1, with 7 nucleotides matching TRBD1. Germline V CDR1 and CDR2: DFQATT, SNEGSKA (reference sequence). The CDR3 length is 12 residues. CDR3 region: CTSGTDYNEQFF. DNA of the CDR3: TGCACATCCGGGACAGACTACAATGAGCAGTTCTTC.

This clonotype was seen repeatedly, ten times or more. The chain has TRBV28 and TRBJ2-1; the D gene is possibly TRBD2 (6 bases). In germline, CDR1 is MDHEN, CDR2 SYDVKM. Between the trimmed V and J ends, which lost 4 bases and 1 base, there was a span of 20 bases. The CDR3 spans 18 residues. The CDR3 DNA follows: TGTGCCAGCAGTTCGCCCACGACTAGTGTGACGTCCTACAATGAGCAGTTCTTC. As protein: CASSSPTTSVTSYNEQFF.

The sample holds a few counts of this clonotype. The chain combines TRBV20-1 with TRBJ2-7; 8 bases agree with TRBD2. V lost 0 bases, J lost 3 bases, and 4 bases stayed unmatched. The CDR3 sequence is 14 residues long. Germline-derived CDR1 and CDR2 are DFQATT and SNEGSKA (reference sequence). The CDR3 spells CSARDGGRIYEQYF. The CDR3 nucleotides are TGCAGTGCTAGAGATGGCGGGAGGATCTACGAGCAGTACTTC.

This clonotype appeared many times. The CDR3 bases are TGTGCCAGCTCACCCTCTCTAATACAAGAGACCCAGTACTTC. This gives the protein CASSPSLIQETQYF. The chain links TRBV18 to TRBJ2-5; D is uncertain. V was cut by 3 bases and J by 2 bases, with 10 bases left in between. CDR1 and CDR2 (germline): KGHSH, LQKENI. The CDR3 sequence is 14 residues long. Using reference TRBV18 and TRBJ2-5 for the parts outside the CDR3, the full variable domain is NAGVMQNPRHLVRRRGQEARLRCSPMKGHSHVYWYRQLPEEGLKFMVYLQKENIIDESGMPKERFSAEFPKEGPSILRIQQVVRGDSAAYFCASSPSLIQETQYFGPGTRLLVL.

This clonotype appeared a few times. The chain carries TRBV5-6 and TRBJ2-7; D ambiguous. V was shortened by 6 bases and J by 6 bases, with 13 bases between the two germline ends. This CDR3 has 12 residues. Per the germline V gene, CDR1 is SGHDT and CDR2 is YYEEEE. CDR3: CASTKRTAEQYF. CDR3 sequence (DNA): TGTGCCAGCACCAAAAGAACGGCCGAGCAGTACTTC.

This chain uses TRBV7-2 with TRBJ2-3; no firm D call. Trimming left V 6 bases short and J 2 bases short, with 15 bases between. The CDR3 covers 15 residues. The germline V gene encodes CDR1 SGHTA and CDR2 FQGNSA. CDR3 sequence (DNA): TGTGCCAGCAGGGAGAATTTCTGGCCCACAGATACGCAGTATTTT. It codes for CASRENFWPTDTQYF.

This chain connects TRBV11-3 to TRBJ2-1; TRBD2 agrees at 9 bases. The germline gives CDR1 SGHNT, CDR2 YENEEA. The CDR3 runs to 15 residues. The J segment lost 7 bases and the V segment lost 0 bases, leaving 4 bases of the junction unmatched. The CDR3 loop reads CASSLEAGGVNEQFF. As DNA, the CDR3 is TGTGCCAGCAGCTTAGAAGCGGGAGGTGTAAATGAGCAGTTCTTC. Complete variable domain (other parts from reference TRBV11-3 and TRBJ2-1): EAGVVQSPRYKIIEKKQPVAFWCNPISGHNTLYWYLQNLGQGPELLIRYENEEAVDDSQLPKDRFSAERLKGVDSTLKIQPAELGDSAVYLCASSLEAGGVNEQFFGPGTRLTVL.

This clonotype was seen a handful of times. J is TRBJ1-2 and V is TRBV18; D gene unclear. V was cut by 3 bases and J by 4 bases, with 12 bases left in between. The CDR3 is 14 amino acids. Per the germline V gene, CDR1 is KGHSH and CDR2 is LQKENI. The CDR3 loop reads CASSPQSLTYGYTF. CDR3 DNA: TGTGCCAGCTCACCGCAGTCCCTTACCTATGGCTACACCTTC.

At least ten counts were recorded for this clonotype. V and J are TRBV5-1 and TRBJ2-1; D might be TRBD1 (6 bases). V shed 4 bases and J shed 1 base, with 9 bases lying between them. CDR3 size: 14 residues. Germline CDR1 and CDR2: SGHRS and YFSETQ. DNA of the CDR3: TGCGCCAGCAGCCACGACAGGTCCTACAATGAGCAGTTCTTC. Protein sequence: CASSHDRSYNEQFF.

This clonotype was recorded at least ten times. The J gene is TRBJ1-4, the V gene TRBV2, with 9 positions matching TRBD1. The germline CDR1 and CDR2 sequences are SNHLY and FYNNEI. The CDR3 has 15 amino acids. Unmatched junction bases numbered 10, after V lost 7 bases and J lost 7 bases. DNA of the CDR3: TGTGCCAGCACTCGACAGGGGGTGGCAGGTGAAAAACTGTTTTTT. It yields the protein CASTRQGVAGEKLFF.

This clonotype was counted at least ten times. The chain combines TRBV3-1 with TRBJ2-5; tentative D call: TRBD2 (5 bases). The CDR3 covers 14 residues. CDR1 is LGHDT, CDR2 YNNKEL, per germline (reference sequence). V lost 1 base to trimming and J lost 9 bases, with 15 bases between them. The chain's CDR3 is CASSQAGLSGAQYF. In DNA, the CDR3 is TGTGCCAGCAGCCAAGCTGGACTTTCTGGGGCCCAGTACTTC.

This clonotype was detected ten times or more. V gene TRBV28 combines with J gene TRBJ2-7, with TRBD1 identical over 7 bases. V dropped 5 bases and J dropped 4; count of bases not matched to a gene: 11. The CDR3 covers 15 residues. The germline V gene encodes CDR1 MDHEN and CDR2 SYDVKM. CDR3 nucleotide sequence: TGTGCCAGCAGTCTAACAGGGGCAGCAAAATACGAGCAGTACTTC. As protein: CASSLTGAAKYEQYF.

The table lists this clonotype with many counts. V usage is TRBV11-2 and J usage is TRBJ2-5; no reliable D call. The germline V and J ends were trimmed by 0 bases and 6 bases, with 8 bases remaining between them. The germline gives CDR1 SGHAT, CDR2 FQNNGV. The CDR3 extends over 13 amino acids. The CDR3 here is CASSLERVQTQYF. CDR3 sequence (DNA): TGTGCCAGCAGCTTAGAAAGGGTGCAGACCCAGTACTTC.

This clonotype was counted ten times or more. This sequence joins TRBV2 and TRBJ2-2; no reliable D call. The CDR3 consists of 10 residues. The V end was cut by 6 bases, the J end by 7 bases, with 3 bases between. Germline assignment: CDR1 SNHLY and CDR2 FYNNEI. The CDR3 protein is CASRIGELFF. CDR3 coding DNA: TGTGCCAGCAGAATCGGGGAGCTGTTTTTT.

This clonotype has a count of ten or more. The chain is built from TRBV5-1 and TRBJ1-2; 7 bases align to TRBD1. The CDR3 totals 18 residues. Germline trimming cut 0 bases from V and 4 bases from J; bases unmatched to any gene: 15. Germline values: CDR1 SGHRS, CDR2 YFSETQ. The CDR3, as DNA: TGCGCCAGCAGCTTGGCCGAGAGGGGGCGCAGGGTCGGCTATGGCTACACCTTC. Translated: CASSLAERGRRVGYGYTF.

This clonotype was picked up many times. The genes are TRBV12-3 or TRBV12-4 and TRBJ1-4, with 7 positions matching TRBD1. This CDR3 region has 14 residues. J lost 7 bases, V lost 6 bases, and 8 bases had no gene match. The CDR3 nucleotides read TGTGCCAGCAGGTCGACAGGGAATGCTGAAAAACTGTTTTTT. Protein sequence: CASRSTGNAEKLFF.

Many counts were recorded for this clonotype. The chain is built from TRBV5-6 and TRBJ1-1; D not resolved. Germline CDR1 and CDR2: SGHDT and YYEEEE. Trimming stripped 4 bases from V and 2 bases from J, with 12 bases between. CDR3 length: 14 residues. DNA of the CDR3: TGTGCCAGCAGCCGACCCGATTTAAACACTGAAGCTTTCTTT. This sequence encodes CASSRPDLNTEAFF.